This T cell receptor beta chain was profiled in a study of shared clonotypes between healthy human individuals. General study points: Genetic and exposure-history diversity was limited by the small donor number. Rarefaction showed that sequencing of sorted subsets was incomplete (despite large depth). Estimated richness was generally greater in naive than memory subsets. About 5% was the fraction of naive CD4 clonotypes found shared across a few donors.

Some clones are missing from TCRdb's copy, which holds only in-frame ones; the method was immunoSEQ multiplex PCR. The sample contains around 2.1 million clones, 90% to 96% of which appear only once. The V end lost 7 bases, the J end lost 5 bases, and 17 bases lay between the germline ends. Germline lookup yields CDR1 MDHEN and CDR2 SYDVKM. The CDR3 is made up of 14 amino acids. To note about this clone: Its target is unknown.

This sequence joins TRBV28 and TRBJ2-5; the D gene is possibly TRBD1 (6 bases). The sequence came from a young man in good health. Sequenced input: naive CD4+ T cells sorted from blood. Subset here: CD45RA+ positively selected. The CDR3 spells CASNWRTGWETQYF. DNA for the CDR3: TGTGCCAGCAATTGGAGAACAGGGTGGGAGACCCAGTACTTC.